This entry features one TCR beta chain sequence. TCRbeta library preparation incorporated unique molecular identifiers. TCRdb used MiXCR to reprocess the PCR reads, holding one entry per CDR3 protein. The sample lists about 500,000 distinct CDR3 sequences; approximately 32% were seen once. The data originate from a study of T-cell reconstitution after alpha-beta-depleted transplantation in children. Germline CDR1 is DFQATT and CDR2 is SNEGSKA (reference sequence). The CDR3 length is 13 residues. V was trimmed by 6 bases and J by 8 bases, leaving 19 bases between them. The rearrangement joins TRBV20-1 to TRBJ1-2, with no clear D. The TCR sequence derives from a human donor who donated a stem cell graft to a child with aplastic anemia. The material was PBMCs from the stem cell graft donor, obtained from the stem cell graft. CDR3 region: CSARPGGLEGYTF. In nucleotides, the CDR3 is TGCAGTGCCCGCCCGGGTGGACTAGAAGGCTACACCTTC.